Shown below are 30 T cell receptor beta chains from a single sample sequenced in a study of low-dose radiotherapy and immunotherapy resistance in tumors (dated by TCRdb to between 2021 and 2022). To make first-strand cDNA, Superscript III was used along with a set of TRAV- and TRBV-specific primers so that both the TCRalpha and TCRbeta chains were covered. TCRs were amplified with Phusion for around 18 PCR cycles using a constant-region primer together with the adapter attached to the V primers. TCRdb trimmed public reads at Q25 via fastp, called clones via MiXCR and kept in-frame beta chains. Every CDR3 protein is listed once, alongside the most common genes and DNA of its rows. The sample table shows under 15,000 distinct CDR3 sequences, and 60% are seen once. Roughly 7.7% of the sample rests with the top ten. The receptors were sampled from a human donor with advanced metastatic prostate, ovarian, gallbladder or colorectal cancer (not recorded which). This table probably holds off-target reads from a library built for another chain.

CDR3 DNA: TGCAGCGTTGGTAAAGGGACCACTGAAGCTTTCTTT. Encoded protein: CSVGKGTTEAFF. The genes are TRBV29-1 and TRBJ1-1; D may be TRBD1 (5 bases). This CDR3 region has 12 residues. The V end lost 4 bases, the J end lost 4 bases, and 10 bases lay between the germline ends. Per the germline V gene, CDR1 is SQVTM and CDR2 is ANQGSEA.

The chain couples TRBV29-1 to TRBJ2-3, with D perhaps assigned TRBD1 or TRBD2 (6 bases each). Germline CDR1 SQVTM, CDR2 ANQGSEA. The length of the CDR3 is 14 residues. Deletions cut 2 bases from V and 2 bases from J, with 11 bases between. The CDR3 here is CSVEWGASTDTQYF. In DNA, the CDR3 is TGCAGCGTTGAATGGGGGGCCTCCACAGATACGCAGTATTTT.

The chain couples TRBV11-3 to TRBJ2-1; D gene unclear. Germline V gene data show CDR1 as SGHNT and CDR2 as YENEEA. Trimming shortened V by 0 bases and J by 4 bases, and 16 bases separated the two germline ends. The CDR3 loop spans 17 amino acids. CDR3 residues: CASSLDLGPAPYNEQFF. CDR3 nucleotide sequence: TGTGCCAGCAGCTTAGATTTAGGGCCTGCGCCTTACAATGAGCAGTTCTTC.

This clonotype was observed a single time. The chain couples TRBV7-8 to TRBJ1-2; the D gene is possibly TRBD1 (5 bases). V was trimmed by 3 bases and J by 1 base, leaving 18 bases between them. There are 17 residues in the CDR3. Germline V gene data show CDR1 as SGHVS and CDR2 as FQNEAQ. CDR3 loop: CASSFTPTATLNYGYTF. Here the CDR3 DNA reads TGTGCCAGCAGCTTTACTCCGACAGCTACTCTTAACTATGGCTACACCTTC.

The J gene is TRBJ2-3, the V gene TRBV4-3, with TRBD1 matching 7 bases. Trimming took 5 bases from V and 1 from J; bases not matched to a gene: 3. Germline V gene data show CDR1 as LGHNA and CDR2 as YSLEER. The CDR3 is 14 residues long. CDR3 in amino acids: CASSSGQGTDTQYF. CDR3 bases: TGCGCCAGCAGCTCCGGACAGGGCACAGATACGCAGTATTTT.

The V and J genes are TRBV7-9 and TRBJ2-1, with D possibly matching TRBD1 (5 bases). CDR1 is SEHNR and CDR2 is FQNEAQ in the germline V gene (reference sequence). This CDR3 spans 14 amino acids. V was shortened by 1 base and J by 6 bases, with 10 bases between the two germline ends. The CDR3 DNA follows: TGTGCCAGCAGCTTAGTGGGGCAGCTCAATGAGCAGTTCTTC. It yields the protein CASSLVGQLNEQFF.

This clonotype has just a few counts. The rearrangement links TRBV10-3 to TRBJ1-2; possible D gene TRBD1, 6 bases. V was cut by 3 bases and J by 6 bases, with 14 bases left in between. The CDR3 runs 14 residues. Germline values: CDR1 ENHRY, CDR2 SYGVKD. The CDR3 protein is CAISDSDRNNGYTF. For the CDR3, the DNA is TGTGCCATCAGTGACTCGGACAGAAACAATGGCTACACCTTC.

The V and J genes are TRBV2 and TRBJ1-1, with TRBD1 as a possible D gene (5 bases). V lost 6 bases and J lost 0, with 11 bases in between. The CDR3 has 14 residues. Germline values: CDR1 SNHLY, CDR2 FYNNEI. CDR3 in amino acids: CASRVTVMNTEAFF. CDR3 sequence (DNA): TGTGCCAGCAGGGTGACAGTAATGAACACTGAAGCTTTCTTT.

The chain recombines TRBV3-1 with TRBJ1-5; D not resolved. Germline lookup yields CDR1 LGHDT and CDR2 YNNKEL (reference sequence). This CDR3 contains 14 residues. Deletions cut 1 base from V and 9 bases from J, with 13 bases between. The CDR3, as DNA: TGTGCCAGCAGCCAAGGTGGCACCGCTAGGCCCCAGCATTTT. Translating it yields CASSQGGTARPQHF. The full variable domain, with the rest looked up from reference TRBV3-1 and TRBJ1-5, is DTAVSQTPKYLVTQMGNDKSIKCEQNLGHDTMYWYKQDSKKFLKIMFSYNNKELIINETVPNRFSPKSPDKAHLNLHINSLELGDSAVYFCASSQGGTARPQHFGDGTRLSIL.

This clonotype was picked up a small number of times. The chain recombines TRBV11-2 with TRBJ2-7; TRBD1 is a possible D gene (6 bases). The length of the CDR3 is 14 residues. Germline V gene lookup returns CDR1 SGHAT and CDR2 FQNNGV. Trimming left V 1 base short and J 3 bases short, with 10 bases between. The CDR3 sequence: CASSLAGGVYEQYF. For the CDR3, the DNA is TGTGCCAGCAGCTTAGCTGGGGGCGTCTACGAGCAGTACTTC.

The chain carries TRBV28 and TRBJ1-3, with 8 bases fitting TRBD1. V gave up 4 bases and J gave up 2 bases; unmatched junction bases: 13. This CDR3 comprises 18 residues. Germline CDR1 MDHEN, CDR2 SYDVKM. CDR3 protein: CASSSPTGVSLAGNTIYF. The CDR3 DNA is TGTGCCAGCAGTTCACCGACAGGGGTTTCACTGGCTGGAAACACCATATATTTT.

In nucleotides, the CDR3 is TGTGCCAGCCGCTACCGGGACAGCGGCTACGAGCAGTACTTC. This translates into CASRYRDSGYEQYF. The chain is built from TRBV28 and TRBJ2-7; 7 bases agree with TRBD1. The CDR3 consists of 14 residues. Germline V gene lookup returns CDR1 MDHEN and CDR2 SYDVKM. Trimming removed 8 bases from V and 3 bases from J; junction bases left unmatched: 10.

The V call is TRBV7-2, the J call TRBJ1-1; the D gene is possibly TRBD1 (5 bases). Germline assignment: CDR1 SGHTA and CDR2 FQGNSA. The CDR3 totals 17 residues. Deletions cut 4 bases from V and 6 bases from J, with 24 bases between. The CDR3 DNA follows: TGTGCCAGCAGCTCCCCCCGGGGTCACAGGTTACGCGCTGAAGCTTTCTTT. Protein sequence: CASSSPRGHRLRAEAFF.

The rearrangement links TRBV20-1 to TRBJ2-7; 7 positions match TRBD2. J gave up 0 bases and V 7 bases, and 6 bases lay outside the gene matches. In germline, CDR1 is DFQATT, CDR2 SNEGSKA (reference sequence). CDR3 size: 13 residues. The CDR3 DNA reads as TGCAGTGGGAGGGAGGGGAACTCCTACGAGCAGTACTTC. Its protein product is CSGREGNSYEQYF.

As to this clonotype: At one boundary the junction diverges from the germline segment, which might be a read error. This chain uses TRBV7-2 with TRBJ2-1; 8 bases are a match to TRBD1. Germline V CDR1 and CDR2: SGHTA, FQGNSA. This CDR3 has 12 amino acids. The CDR3 region has the DNA TGCACAGGGGGAAACTCCTACAATGAGCAGTTCTTC. It specifies CTGGNSYNEQFF. Looking up the rest from reference TRBV7-2 and TRBJ2-1 gives the full variable domain: GAGVSQSPSNKVTEKGKDVELRCDPISGHTALYWYRQSLGQGLEFLIYFQGNSAPDKSGLPSDRFSAERTGGSVSTLTIQRTQQEDSAVYLCTGGNSYNEQFFGPGTRLTVL.

The chain joins TRBV5-4 to TRBJ2-5; 8 nucleotides align to TRBD2. Germline trimming cut 1 base from V and 5 bases from J; bases unmatched to any gene: 7. This CDR3 has 15 residues. Germline loops: CDR1 SGHNT, CDR2 YYREEE (reference sequence). The CDR3 nucleotides read TGTGCCAGCAGCTTGACCAGCGGGGGTGTCGAGACCCAGTACTTC. It specifies CASSLTSGGVETQYF.

The table lists this clonotype with a few counts. V gene TRBV12-3 or TRBV12-4 combines with J gene TRBJ2-1; D is possibly TRBD1 (6 bases). V lost 4 bases and J 12 bases, leaving 22 bases between the germline ends. The CDR3 extends over 15 amino acids. CDR3 sequence (DNA): TGTGCCAGCAGTTCCAGCGACCCAGGGGTGAATAGGCAGTTCTTC. Residues: CASSSSDPGVNRQFF.

The genes are TRBV6-5 and TRBJ2-7, with TRBD1 matching 9 bases. This CDR3 is built from 14 residues. J lost 5 bases, V lost 5 bases, and 7 bases had no gene match. Germline V gives CDR1 MNHEY, CDR2 SVGAGI. CDR3 in amino acids: CASSPSGTGNEQYF. In nucleotides, the CDR3 is TGTGCCAGCAGTCCTTCAGGGACAGGGAACGAGCAGTACTTC.

The rearrangement joins TRBV12-3 or TRBV12-4 to TRBJ2-3; tentatively, D is TRBD2 (5 bases). The CDR3 spans 14 residues. With 3 bases removed from V and 6 bases from J, the gap between germline ends came to 13 bases. This CDR3 reads CASSFRVSEDTQYF. The CDR3 region has the DNA TGTGCCAGCAGTTTTCGGGTTAGCGAGGATACGCAGTATTTT.

The chain links TRBV12-3 or TRBV12-4 to TRBJ2-3, with 7 nucleotides matching TRBD1. Trimming removed 6 bases from V and 0 bases from J; junction bases left unmatched: 15. The CDR3 loop spans 18 amino acids. The CDR3 DNA sequence: TGTGCCAGCAGCCCACTCGGGACAGTGGGCTTTAGCACAGATACGCAGTATTTT. As protein: CASSPLGTVGFSTDTQYF.

This clonotype was detected only once. J is TRBJ1-1 and V is TRBV28; no clear D. V was cut by 5 bases and J by 6 bases, with 4 bases left in between. The V gene's germline CDR1 is MDHEN and CDR2 SYDVKM. The CDR3 runs 10 residues. The DNA for the CDR3 is TGTGCCAGCAGTGCCTCTGAAGCTTTCTTT. Residues: CASSASEAFF.

With regard to this clonotype: A junction end diverges from the germline sequence, so it may reflect a read error. V is TRBV4-1 and J is TRBJ1-1; D unresolved. CDR1 is MGHRA and CDR2 is YSYEKL in the germline V gene. This CDR3 comprises 14 residues. CDR3 sequence (DNA): TGCGCCAGCAGCGAAGACCAGGAGAACACTGAAGCTTTCTTT. It is translated as CASSEDQENTEAFF.

This clonotype was found a few times. The chain uses TRBV20-1 and TRBJ1-5, with D possibly matching TRBD1 (6 bases). Germline CDR1 reads DFQATT; CDR2 reads SNEGSKA (reference sequence). The V end lost 0 bases, the J end lost 4 bases, and 22 bases lay between the germline ends. The CDR3 has 18 amino acids. Written as DNA, the CDR3 is TGCAGTGCTAGAGATCTTAGTCGGACAGCGGGGAGGAATCAGCCCCAGCATTTT. Protein: CSARDLSRTAGRNQPQHF.

This sequence joins TRBV19 and TRBJ2-5; 10 nucleotides line up with TRBD1. V shed 6 bases, J shed 4 bases, and the junction held 11 bases outside the gene matches. The CDR3 spans 16 residues. Per the germline V gene, CDR1 is LNHDA and CDR2 is SQIVND (reference sequence). For the CDR3, the DNA is TGTGCCAGTAGCCCCTGGGACAGGGGAAGGCGAGAGACCCAGTACTTC. Translation gives CASSPWDRGRRETQYF.

This clonotype was counted between two and nine times. The chain links TRBV11-2 to TRBJ2-7; 11 bases fit TRBD1. Germline loops: CDR1 SGHAT, CDR2 FQNNGV. V lost 9 bases and J lost 6; bases outside the gene matches: 7. This CDR3 is built from 13 residues. For the CDR3, the DNA is TGTGCCAGGGCCCGGGACAGGGGGGCCGAGCAGTACTTC. Its translation: CARARDRGAEQYF.

The chain recombines TRBV7-8 with TRBJ2-4; 11 bases fit TRBD1. Unmatched junction bases numbered 10, after V lost 4 bases and J lost 8 bases. Germline loops: CDR1 SGHVS, CDR2 FQNEAQ. The CDR3 runs to 16 residues. DNA of the CDR3: TGTGCCAGCAGCTCAATAATGGGGACAGGGGGACACATTCAGTACTTC. Translating gives CASSSIMGTGGHIQYF.

The V gene is TRBV12-3 or TRBV12-4, the J gene TRBJ1-2, with D possibly matching TRBD1 (6 bases). The CDR3 totals 14 residues. The V and J ends lost 1 base and 4 bases respectively, with 10 bases between them. The CDR3 nucleotides are TGTGCCAGCAGTTTAGTTACAGGGCCCTATGGCTACACCTTC. Translating it yields CASSLVTGPYGYTF.

This chain uses TRBV9 with TRBJ2-1; 14 positions match TRBD2. CDR1 is SGDLS, CDR2 YYNGEE, per germline. Losses at the gene ends were 3 bases for V and 8 bases for J; bases not matched to a gene: 4. This CDR3 is 15 amino acids long. The CDR3 sequence: CASSAGTSGRHEQFF. DNA of the CDR3: TGTGCCAGCAGCGCCGGGACTAGCGGGAGACATGAGCAGTTCTTC.

V is TRBV4-1 and J is TRBJ2-3; D gene uncertain. The germline V gene has CDR1 MGHRA and CDR2 YSYEKL. This CDR3 comprises 14 residues. V lost 2 bases and J lost 14, with 20 bases in between. CDR3 nucleotide sequence: TGCGCCAGCAGCCAAACCCAAGACCTAACCGGTTGGTATTTT. Translation gives CASSQTQDLTGWYF.

The chain uses TRBV6-6 and TRBJ2-4, with a tentative D call TRBD1 (6 bases). Germline values: CDR1 MNHNY, CDR2 SVGAGI (reference sequence). There are 17 residues in the CDR3. Trimming stripped 7 bases from V and 0 bases from J, with 19 bases between. The CDR3 reads CASNPVGDKIAKNIQYF. Here the CDR3 DNA reads TGTGCCAGCAACCCCGTAGGGGACAAGATAGCCAAAAACATTCAGTACTTC.